This T cell receptor (beta chain) was captured by sequencing in a study of CDR3 diversity in severe acne. MiXCR, applied by TCRdb to the PCR reads, yields one record per CDR3 protein. The repertoire holds about 90,000 distinct CDR3 sequences, with approximately 54% as singletons. The TCR sequence derives from a male donor with severe acne vulgaris. Input material: blood.

The CDR3 spells CSVLTGLNTEAFF. The CDR3 region has the DNA TGCAGCGTACTGACAGGCCTAAACACTGAAGCTTTCTTT. The chain carries TRBV29-1 and TRBJ1-1, with D perhaps TRBD1 (6 bases). The CDR3 has 13 residues. V lost 6 bases to trimming and J lost 2 bases, with 13 bases between them. In germline, CDR1 is SQVTM, CDR2 ANQGSEA.